The 2 T cell receptor beta chains listed next were all sequenced from one sample in a study of control samples from healthy donors and cancer patients. Sequenced by immunoSEQ multiplex PCR; TCRdb stores in-frame clones only, minus some. The data contain some 20,000 clones, 88% of them singletons. Sequencing was carried out using PBMCs. Receptors originate from a woman aged 55-75 years with head and neck cancer.

The J gene is TRBJ2-3, the V gene TRBV9, with a tentative D call TRBD2 (5 bases). Germline CDR1 reads SGDLS; CDR2 reads YYNGEE. The CDR3 runs to 13 residues. The V gene lost 6 bases and the J gene lost 4 bases, with 12 bases spanning the gap. The CDR3 region is CASNGNGADTQYF. The CDR3, as DNA: TGTGCCAGCAACGGGAACGGAGCAGATACGCAGTATTTT.

This rearrangement joins TRBV5-8 to TRBJ2-7; D is possibly TRBD1 (5 bases). Germline CDR1 reads SGHTS; CDR2 reads YDEGEE. The CDR3 spans 13 residues. V dropped 7 bases and J dropped 3 bases, with 14 bases sitting between them. CDR3 in DNA: TGTGCCAGCTTTGCAGGGTTGGACTACGAGCAGTACTTC. This translates into CASFAGLDYEQYF.